This TCR beta chain originates from a study of T cells after yellow fever vaccination. V shed 1 base and J 9 bases; nucleotides not matched to a gene: 2. The CDR3 is 15 amino acids. The germline V gene has CDR1 SGHVS and CDR2 FNYEAQ. In TCRdb, the 5' RACE reads were re-called with MiXCR into one record per CDR3 protein. The sample has about 130,000 distinct CDR3 sequences, 8% to 10% seen once. Points on this clonotype: A much larger clone differs from this one at a single base, so this may be a read error. The CDR3 end shows no conserved phenylalanine or tryptophan, and so a read error is likely.

The sequenced sample was CD8+ T cells sorted from PBMCs, obtained on the day of the yellow fever booster vaccination. This receptor was identified in a man aged 18-30 years who received the YFV17D yellow fever vaccine. This rearrangement joins TRBV7-6 to TRBJ1-6, with 11 bases that match TRBD1. The CDR3 sequence is CASSLGGTGGSPLHL. In DNA form, the CDR3 reads TGTGCCAGCAGCTTAGGAGGGACAGGGGGTTCACCCCTCCACCTT.